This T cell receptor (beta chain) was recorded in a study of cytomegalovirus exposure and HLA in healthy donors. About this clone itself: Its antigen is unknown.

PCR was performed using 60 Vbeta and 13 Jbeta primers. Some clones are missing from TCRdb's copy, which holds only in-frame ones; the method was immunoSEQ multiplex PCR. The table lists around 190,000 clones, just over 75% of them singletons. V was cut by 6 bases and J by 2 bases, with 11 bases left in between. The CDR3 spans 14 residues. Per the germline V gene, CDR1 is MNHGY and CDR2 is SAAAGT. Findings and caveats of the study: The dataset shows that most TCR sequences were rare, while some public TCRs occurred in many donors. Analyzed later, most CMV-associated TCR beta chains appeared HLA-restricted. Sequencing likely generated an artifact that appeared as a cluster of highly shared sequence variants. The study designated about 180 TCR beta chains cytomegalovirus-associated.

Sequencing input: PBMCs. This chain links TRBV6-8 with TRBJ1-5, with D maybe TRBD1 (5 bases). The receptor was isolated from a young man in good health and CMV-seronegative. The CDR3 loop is CASSKRQRNQPQHF. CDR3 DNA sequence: TGTGCCAGCAGCAAACGACAGCGCAATCAGCCCCAGCATTTT.